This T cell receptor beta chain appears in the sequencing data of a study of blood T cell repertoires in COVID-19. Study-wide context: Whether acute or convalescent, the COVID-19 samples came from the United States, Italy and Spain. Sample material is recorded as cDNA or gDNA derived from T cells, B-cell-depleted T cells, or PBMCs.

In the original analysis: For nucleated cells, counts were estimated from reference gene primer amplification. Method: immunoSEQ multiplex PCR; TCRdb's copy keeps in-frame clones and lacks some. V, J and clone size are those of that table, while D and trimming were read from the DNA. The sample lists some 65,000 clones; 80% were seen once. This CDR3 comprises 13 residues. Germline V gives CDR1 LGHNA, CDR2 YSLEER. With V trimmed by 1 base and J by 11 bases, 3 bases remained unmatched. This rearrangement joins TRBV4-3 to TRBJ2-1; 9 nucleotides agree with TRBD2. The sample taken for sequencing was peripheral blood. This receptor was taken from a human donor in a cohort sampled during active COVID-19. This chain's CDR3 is CASSQGGGGKQFF. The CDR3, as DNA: TGCGCCAGCAGCCAAGGCGGGGGGGGAAAGCAGTTCTTC.